The present T cell receptor beta chain was sequenced within a study of molecular identifiers for immune sequencing clone quantification (dated by TCRdb to between 2018 and 2020). For context, the study as a whole: For a replicate experiment, the RNA from either approximately 20,000 or 100,000 naive CD8 T cells was divided into five aliquots, and four of those aliquots went on to sequencing. CD8 T cells were used in a methods study to benchmark molecular-identifier clustering-based TCR repertoire sequencing (MIDCIRS) and TCR RNA copy counting. Overall study outcomes, separate from this receptor: When barcode sub-clustering was left out, chimeric consensus sequences inflated TCR diversity, with chimeras reaching as high as 47%. Naive libraries contained spiked-in Jurkat TCR RNA (around eleven copies' worth), which is not part of the donor repertoire. Identical TCR molecules sharing a barcode could cause highly expanded clone sizes to be underestimated. In CMV-specific effector cells, clones with more than 20 RNA copies contained over 99% of molecules, whereas in naive cells such clones contained under 1% of molecules. Even against a background of one million naive CD8 T cells, spiked-in Jurkat TCR RNA amounting to a single cell's worth was reported to be detectable. Modeling indicated around 2.7 TCR RNA copies recovered per cell, compared with around 10 by digital PCR, which implies a capture efficiency of approximately 30%.

Libraries of naive CD8 T cells were built from approximately 20,000 to 1,000,000 sorted cells, with 10%, 30% or 50% of the purified RNA used. On a BD FACSAria II, naive CD8 T cells were FACS-sorted as CD8+CD4-CCR7+CD45RA+ and collected into RLT Plus buffer. To test detection sensitivity, Jurkat RNA equal to ten TCR copies was added to samples of about 20,000-1,000,000 naive CD8 T cells. CD8 T cells were enriched with RosetteSep CD8+ T Cell Enrichment Cocktail and Ficoll-Paque, followed by ACK red cell lysis. The method was PCR. TCRdb names Illumina HiSeq 4000 as the instrument used. Bulk TCR libraries were made following a previously described method, with the TCR primers given in Table S5. Total RNA was purified with the Qiagen AllPrep DNA/RNA kit. Reads from multiple sequencing runs of the same library were pooled before analysis. The published analysis was carried out like this. Only reads with exact TCR constant sequence were kept, trimmed to 150 nt, and grouped by their 12-nt molecular barcodes. Reads in each barcode group were sub-clustered using a 15% Levenshtein threshold, and a quality-weighted consensus sequence was built for each RNA molecule. Non-functional sequences were removed, as were lower-count sequences one edit away from another. Barcode sub-clusters with fewer than 20% of the maximum read count were removed, based on fitting two negative binomial distributions. TCRdb passed the public sequencing reads through fastp at Q25 and MiXCR, retaining productive beta sequences. Rows matching on CDR3 protein sequence are summarized as one entry with the most common DNA and genes. These V and J calls are TCRdb output, not the study's own analysis. The sample table lists 350,000 or so distinct CDR3 sequences, 20% to 25% of them with a count of one. The ten largest clones add up to over 0.7% of the sample.

Inclusive of the bounding cysteine and phenylalanine, the CDR3 is 13 residues long. CDR3 DNA is the only sequence kept; it has 39 bases, read in frame from the first base. CDR1 and CDR2 were assigned from the germline V gene as SGHNT and YENEEA. The germline ends are 9 bases apart after V is trimmed by 3 bases and J by 6 bases. In this sample, this clonotype turned up a few times. No antigen is known for it. One base away there is no much larger clone; base qualities are not given. The sample taken for sequencing was naive CD8+ T cells from blood, with Jurkat cell RNA spiked in. The label giving this sample's cell subset or site can be read as: FACS-sorted CD8+CD4-CCR7+CD45RA+ naive T cells. The chain is assembled from TRBV11-3 and TRBJ2-1; the D gene assignment is ambiguous. The receptor was isolated from a human donor in good health. Some libraries in this study had Jurkat cell RNA spiked in. The nucleotides read TGTGCCAGCAGCTTTAGCCCCCCCAATGAGCAGTTCTTC. This sequence encodes CASSFSPPNEQFF.